The clone carrying this T cell receptor beta chain showed up just a few times. The antigen remains undetermined. The sample belongs to a study of shared clonotypes between healthy human individuals. Overall study findings and caveats: The study found roughly 5% of naive CD4 clonotypes shared across several donors.

TCRdb's copy holds only in-frame clones and misses some; the assay was immunoSEQ multiplex PCR. Of about a million clones in the sample, around 80% were seen once. The germline CDR1 and CDR2 sequences are SQVTM and ANQGSEA. The CDR3 is 13 residues long. Losses at the gene ends were 6 bases for V and 6 bases for J; bases not matched to a gene: 8. The receptor was isolated from a man younger than 35 in good health. The chain couples TRBV29-1 to TRBJ1-2; 9 bases align to TRBD1. The specimen was memory CD4+ T cells sorted from blood. Subset indicated: CD45RA-negative fraction. CDR3 sequence reads: CSVRDREINGYTF. The CDR3 DNA is TGCAGCGTCAGGGACAGGGAGATAAATGGCTACACCTTC.